Below, 15 T cell receptor beta chains from the same sample are listed, as sequenced in a study of response to subunit inactivated influenza vaccine. TCRdb analysed the RT-PCR reads with MiXCR anew, one entry per CDR3 protein. The table shows fewer than 200,000 distinct CDR3 sequences, with about 9% occurring only once. The material sequenced was non-naive T cells sorted from PBMCs, taken on the day of vaccination. The receptors here all came from a man aged 50 to 60 who received an inactivated influenza vaccine.

Only a few counts were recorded for this clonotype. The chain carries TRBV6-5 and TRBJ1-4, with D maybe TRBD1 (5 bases). Trimming removed 4 bases at V and 2 bases at J, with 8 bases between. Germline loops: CDR1 MNHEY, CDR2 SVGAGI. The CDR3 spans 14 residues. CDR3 bases: TGTGCCAGCAGTTGGGGGGGTACTAATGAAAAACTGTTTTTT. It codes for CASSWGGTNEKLFF.

This clonotype was counted many times. The V gene is TRBV7-8, the J gene TRBJ2-3, with 10 bases fitting TRBD2. V shed 2 bases, J shed 1 base, and the junction held 3 bases outside the gene matches. The germline CDR1 and CDR2 sequences are SGHVS and FQNEAQ. This CDR3 region has 16 residues. The CDR3 DNA reads as TGTGCCAGCAGCTTAACTAGCGGGATACGCACAGATACGCAGTATTTT. As protein: CASSLTSGIRTDTQYF.

This clonotype was seen more than once but under ten times. The rearrangement links TRBV7-6 to TRBJ2-5; the D gene could be TRBD1 or TRBD2 (5 bases each). The CDR3 contains 17 residues. V lost 0 bases and J 2 bases, leaving 16 bases between the germline ends. CDR1 and CDR2 from the germline V gene are SGHVS and FNYEAQ. The CDR3 bases are TGTGCCAGCAGCTTAGCGCACGGGGCCGTAGCTCAAGAGACCCAGTACTTC. This encodes CASSLAHGAVAQETQYF.

This clonotype was seen many times. V usage is TRBV20-1 and J usage is TRBJ2-5; 9 positions agree with TRBD1. V dropped 4 bases and J dropped 5; count of bases not matched to a gene: 5. The germline V gene encodes CDR1 DFQATT and CDR2 SNEGSKA (reference sequence). This CDR3 has 13 amino acids. The CDR3 region is CSATRDRAETQYF. CDR3 nucleotide sequence: TGCAGTGCTACCCGGGACAGGGCGGAGACCCAGTACTTC.

This clonotype was detected only a few times. This rearrangement joins TRBV20-1 to TRBJ2-7; 10 bases are a match to TRBD2. Germline CDR1 and CDR2: DFQATT and SNEGSKA (reference sequence). This CDR3 is 13 amino acids long. With 4 bases clipped from V and 5 bases from J, the junction kept 5 bases outside the gene matches. CDR3 coding DNA: TGCAGTGCTACGGGACTAGCGACACACGAGCAGTACTTC. The encoded protein is CSATGLATHEQYF.

This clonotype was seen many times. One end of the junction fails to match germline, which may point to a read error. Here the CDR3 reads CASSPGVSGNEQFF. The DNA of the CDR3 is TGTGCTAGCAGCCCAGGAGTGAGTGGCAATGAGCAGTTCTTC. This chain uses TRBV7-7 with TRBJ2-1, with D unclear. The CDR3 is made up of 14 amino acids. Germline V gives CDR1 SSHAT, CDR2 FNYEAQ (reference sequence).

This clonotype has ten or more counts. CDR3 amino acids: CASSPRGNYITTEQYF. The CDR3 DNA follows: TGTGCCAGCAGTCCGAGGGGGAACTATATAACTACGGAGCAGTACTTC. The chain joins TRBV12-3 or TRBV12-4 to TRBJ2-7; perhaps TRBD1 as D (6 bases). V lost 5 bases and J 7 bases, leaving 24 bases between the germline ends. The CDR3 totals 16 residues.

This clonotype occurred many times. J is TRBJ2-5 and V is TRBV18; D is perhaps TRBD1 (6 bases). Germline V gene sequence: CDR1 KGHSH, CDR2 LQKENI. This CDR3 is built from 15 residues. V was cut by 3 bases and J by 1 base, with 12 bases left in between. CDR3 residues: CASSPPGHLQETQYF. The CDR3 DNA is TGTGCCAGCTCACCTCCGGGACACCTCCAAGAGACCCAGTACTTC.

This clonotype appeared a few times. The chain employs TRBV24-1 and TRBJ1-5, with D maybe TRBD1 (5 bases). The CDR3 has 12 amino acids. The ends were cut back, 10 bases at V and 5 bases at J, with 11 bases in the middle. CDR1 and CDR2 (germline): KGHDR, SFDVKD. The CDR3 region has the DNA TGTGCCACTGGAATAGGGGATCAGCCCCAGCATTTT. It yields the protein CATGIGDQPQHF.

There are many counts of this clonotype. This chain links TRBV2 with TRBJ2-1; TRBD2 matches 8 bases. There are 15 residues in the CDR3. Losses at the gene ends were 6 bases for V and 8 bases for J; bases not matched to a gene: 12. From germline, CDR1 is SNHLY and CDR2 FYNNEI. The CDR3 nucleotides are TGTGCCAGCAGCTACGGGACTAGGTCCCGCTATGAGCAGTTCTTC. Its translation: CASSYGTRSRYEQFF.

Many counts were recorded for this clonotype. V usage is TRBV7-3 and J usage is TRBJ2-1; no clear D gene. The CDR3 is 13 amino acids. Deletions cut 0 bases from V and 6 bases from J, with 6 bases between. Germline V gene sequence: CDR1 SGHTA, CDR2 FQGTGA. CDR3 residues: CASSLTAVNEQFF. The CDR3 DNA is TGTGCCAGCAGCTTAACAGCCGTCAATGAGCAGTTCTTC.

This clonotype turned up a few times. The chain employs TRBV5-1 and TRBJ1-6; 9 positions match TRBD1. The trim removed 0 bases at V and 7 bases at J, leaving 5 bases unmatched. The CDR3 runs 16 residues. Germline V gene data show CDR1 as SGHRS and CDR2 as YFSETQ. The CDR3 loop is CASSLAEGQGNSPLHF. In DNA form, the CDR3 reads TGCGCCAGCAGCTTGGCGGAGGGACAGGGAAATTCACCCCTCCACTTT.

The sample holds many counts of this clonotype. This rearrangement joins TRBV15 to TRBJ1-2; no firm D call. Germline CDR1 LNHNV, CDR2 YYDKDF (reference sequence). The CDR3 contains 17 residues. V was cut by 2 bases and J by 1 base, with 17 bases left in between. The CDR3 loop is CATSRPALRKFNYGYTF. The DNA for the CDR3 is TGTGCCACCAGCAGACCCGCCCTACGGAAGTTTAACTATGGCTACACCTTC.

This clonotype showed up just a few times. This chain links TRBV20-1 with TRBJ2-7; 8 bases fit TRBD1. Trimming took 1 base from V and 2 from J; bases not matched to a gene: 13. The CDR3 consists of 17 residues. Per germline, CDR1 DFQATT and CDR2 SNEGSKA (reference sequence). CDR3 in DNA: TGCAGTGCTAGAGGTGGGACAGGCACTTCAACCCCCTACGAGCAGTACTTC. It encodes CSARGGTGTSTPYEQYF.

This clonotype was seen a few times. V is TRBV2 and J is TRBJ2-5, with 7 bases that match TRBD2. In germline, CDR1 is SNHLY, CDR2 FYNNEI. The CDR3 covers 17 residues. J was trimmed by 5 bases and V by 2 bases; bases with no gene match: 14. CDR3 sequence reads: CASSERVVAGTRETQYF. DNA of the CDR3: TGTGCCAGCAGTGAAAGGGTGGTAGCGGGTACCAGGGAGACCCAGTACTTC.